This T cell receptor beta chain was recovered during a study of T cells expressing NK-cell markers. Study-wide background: Underlying the TCR beta repertoires were sorted CD3+CD56+NKG2C+, CD3+CD56+NKG2C- and CD3+CD56-NKG2C+ T cells.

Following a re-call of the 5' RACE reads, TCRdb has one entry per CDR3 protein and lacks DNA. The table for this sample gives 250,000 to 300,000 distinct CDR3 sequences. CDR3 size: 16 residues. The V gene's germline CDR1 is LNHDA and CDR2 SQIVND (reference sequence). The chain links TRBV19 to TRBJ2-3; the TRBD2 assignment by TCRdb is unverifiable without DNA. Source material: blood T cells: a sorted CD56 or NKG2C T cell subset, CD4+ or CD8+ T cells, or bulk PBMC T cells (not recorded which). The receptor was isolated from a woman between 18 and 70 years old in good health. The CDR3 is CASSPRTKGGTDTQYF.